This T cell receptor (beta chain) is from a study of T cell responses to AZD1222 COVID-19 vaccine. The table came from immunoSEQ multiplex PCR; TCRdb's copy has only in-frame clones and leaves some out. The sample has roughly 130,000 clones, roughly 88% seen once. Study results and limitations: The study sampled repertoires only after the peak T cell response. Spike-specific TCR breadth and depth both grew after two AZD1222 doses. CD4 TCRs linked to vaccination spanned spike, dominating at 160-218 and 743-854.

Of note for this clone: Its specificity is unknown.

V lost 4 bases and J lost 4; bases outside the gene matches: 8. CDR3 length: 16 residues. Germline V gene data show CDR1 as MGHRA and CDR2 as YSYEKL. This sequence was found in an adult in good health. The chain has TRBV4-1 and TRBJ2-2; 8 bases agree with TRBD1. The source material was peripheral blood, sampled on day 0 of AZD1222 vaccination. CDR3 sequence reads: CASSPEDRVTTGELFF. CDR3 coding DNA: TGCGCCAGCAGCCCGGAGGACAGGGTTACCACCGGGGAGCTGTTTTTT.